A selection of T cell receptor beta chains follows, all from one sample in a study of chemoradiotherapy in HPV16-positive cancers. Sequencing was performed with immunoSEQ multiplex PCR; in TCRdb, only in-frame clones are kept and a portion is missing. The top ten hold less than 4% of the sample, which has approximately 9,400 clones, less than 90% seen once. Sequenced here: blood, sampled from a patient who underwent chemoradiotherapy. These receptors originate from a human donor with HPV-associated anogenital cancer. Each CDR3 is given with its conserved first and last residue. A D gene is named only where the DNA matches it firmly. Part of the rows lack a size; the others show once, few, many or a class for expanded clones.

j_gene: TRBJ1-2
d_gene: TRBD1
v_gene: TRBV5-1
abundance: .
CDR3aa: CASSSLTGNYGYTF
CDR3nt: TGCGCCAGCAGCTCGTTGACAGGGAACTATGGCTACACCTTC

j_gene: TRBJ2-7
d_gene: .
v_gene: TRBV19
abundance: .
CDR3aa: CASSIRHSYEQYF
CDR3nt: TGTGCCAGTAGTATACGACACTCCTACGAGCAGTACTTC

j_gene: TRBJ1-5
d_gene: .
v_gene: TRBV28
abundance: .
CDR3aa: CASSGRGWYQPQHF
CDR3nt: TGTGCCAGCAGTGGCAGGGGTTGGTATCAGCCCCAGCATTTT

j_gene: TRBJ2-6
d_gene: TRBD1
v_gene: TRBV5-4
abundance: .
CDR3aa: CASSLGRGGGSGGANVLTF
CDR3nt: TGTGCCAGCAGCTTGGGGAGAGGGGGCGGATCGGGTGGGGCCAACGTCCTGACTTTC

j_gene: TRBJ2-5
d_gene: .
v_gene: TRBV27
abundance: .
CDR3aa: CASSLMGGETQYF
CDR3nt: TGTGCCAGCAGTTTAATGGGAGGCGAGACCCAGTACTTC

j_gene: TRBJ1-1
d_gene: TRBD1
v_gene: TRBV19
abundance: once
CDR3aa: CASTQTGVTEAFF
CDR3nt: TGTGCCAGTACCCAGACAGGGGTTACTGAAGCTTTCTTT

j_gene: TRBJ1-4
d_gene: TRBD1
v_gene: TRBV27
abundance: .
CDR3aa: CASSPRTGNEKLFF
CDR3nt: TGTGCCAGCAGTCCACGGACAGGGAATGAAAAACTGTTTTTT

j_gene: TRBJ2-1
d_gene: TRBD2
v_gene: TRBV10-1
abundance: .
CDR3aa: CASSRGGGSYNEQFF
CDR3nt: TGCGCCAGCAGTCGCGGGGGGGGCTCCTACAATGAGCAGTTCTTC

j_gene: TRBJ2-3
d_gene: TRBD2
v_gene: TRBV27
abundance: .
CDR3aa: CASRIVGLAGVGTDTQYF
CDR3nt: TGTGCCAGCAGAATAGTAGGACTAGCGGGAGTTGGAACAGATACGCAGTATTTT

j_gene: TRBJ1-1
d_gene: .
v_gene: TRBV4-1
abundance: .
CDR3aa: CASSQEIRDTEAFF
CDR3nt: TGCGCCAGCAGCCAAGAAATCCGGGACACTGAAGCTTTCTTT

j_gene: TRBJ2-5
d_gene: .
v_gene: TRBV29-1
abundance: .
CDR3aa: CSVEGGPLWETQYF
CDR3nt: TGCAGCGTTGAAGGTGGGCCCCTGTGGGAGACCCAGTACTTC

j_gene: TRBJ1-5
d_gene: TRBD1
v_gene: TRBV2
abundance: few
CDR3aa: CASRAQGPLNQPQHF
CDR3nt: TGTGCCAGCAGGGCACAGGGGCCACTCAATCAGCCCCAGCATTTT

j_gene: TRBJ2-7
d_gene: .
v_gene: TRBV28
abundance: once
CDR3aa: CASSTIGTGDYEQYF
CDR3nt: TGTGCCAGCTCTACCATCGGTACAGGAGACTACGAGCAGTACTTC

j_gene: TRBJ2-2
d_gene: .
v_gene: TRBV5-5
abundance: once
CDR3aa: CASGLGGRAGELFF
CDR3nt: TGTGCCAGCGGGTTAGGCGGCCGAGCCGGGGAGCTGTTTTTT

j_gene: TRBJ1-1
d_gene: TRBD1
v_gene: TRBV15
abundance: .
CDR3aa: CATSSQGANTEAFF
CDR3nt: TGTGCCACCAGCAGCCAGGGGGCCAACACTGAAGCTTTCTTT